This is a list of T cell receptor beta chains from one sample in a study of blood T cell repertoires in COVID-19. The table came from immunoSEQ multiplex PCR; TCRdb's copy has only in-frame clones and leaves some out. The sample records a few hundred thousand clones, 91% being singletons. The sample comprised PBMCs or T cells enriched from blood (not recorded which). These receptors originate from a human donor in a cohort exposed to, infected with or recovered from COVID-19 (not recorded which). The donor label of this sample is uncertain. Both conserved end residues are part of each CDR3. The order of the fields is V gene, J gene, clone size, D gene, CDR3 protein, CDR3 DNA. A D gene is named only where the DNA matches it firmly. Clone sizes are given selectively: once, few, many, or a class where the clone is expanded.

TRBV5-1,TRBJ2-1,.,.,CASSPGTLTYNEQFF,TGCGCCAGCAGCCCGGGAACTTTAACCTACAATGAGCAGTTCTTC
TRBV5-1,TRBJ1-1,.,.,CASSLVAGAEAFF,TGCGCCAGCAGCTTAGTCGCAGGGGCTGAAGCTTTCTTT
TRBV5-1,TRBJ2-3,.,TRBD2,CASSPGLAGGPSTDTQYF,TGCGCCAGCAGCCCCGGACTAGCGGGGGGGCCTAGCACAGATACGCAGTATTTT
TRBV30,TRBJ1-6,.,.,CAWGLRGSSPLHF,TGTGCCTGGGGGTTAAGGGGTAGCTCACCCCTCCACTTT
TRBV19,TRBJ1-2,.,.,CASMRGGYGYTF,TGTGCCAGTATGCGGGGGGGCTATGGCTACACCTTC
TRBV9,TRBJ2-1,.,TRBD2,CASSPPGLGNNEQFF,TGTGCCAGCAGCCCCCCGGGACTAGGGAACAATGAGCAGTTCTTC
TRBV19,TRBJ2-7,.,.,CASSPAGYYEQYF,TGTGCCAGTAGTCCGGCAGGGTACTACGAGCAGTACTTC
TRBV28,TRBJ1-2,.,TRBD1,CASRTGQSYGYTF,TGTGCCAGCAGGACGGGACAGAGCTATGGCTACACCTTC
TRBV11-2,TRBJ2-7,.,.,CASSPAGQSYEQYF,TGTGCCAGCAGCCCCGCGGGACAGAGCTACGAGCAGTACTTC
TRBV18,TRBJ1-4,.,.,CASSPLELEKLFF,TGTGCCAGCTCACCACTCGAGTTAGAAAAACTGTTTTTT
TRBV24-1,TRBJ1-4,few,TRBD1,CATSDRARGLTNEKLFF,TGTGCCACCAGTGACCGTGCCAGGGGGTTGACAAATGAAAAACTGTTTTTT
TRBV6-1,TRBJ2-5,.,TRBD1,CASSEQGTAQETQYF,TGTGCCAGCAGTGAACAAGGGACAGCCCAAGAGACCCAGTACTTC
TRBV27,TRBJ2-2,.,.,CASSFTAGELFF,TGTGCCAGCAGTTTTACGGCCGGGGAGCTGTTTTTT
TRBV2,TRBJ1-3,once,.,CASIPSPGASGDSGNTIYF,TGTGCCAGCATCCCGAGCCCAGGGGCCTCTGGGGACTCTGGAAACACCATATATTTT
TRBV6-6,TRBJ2-5,.,TRBD2,CASSPGGGSQETQYF,TGTGCCAGCAGTCCCGGGGGGGGTTCGCAAGAGACCCAGTACTTC
TRBV7-3,TRBJ1-3,.,TRBD1,CASSSGQGGGNTIYF,TGTGCCAGCAGCTCGGGACAGGGAGGTGGAAACACCATATATTTT
TRBV25-1,TRBJ1-1,once,.,CASSKTGNTEAFF,TGTGCCAGCAGTAAAACGGGGAACACTGAAGCTTTCTTT
TRBV10-3,TRBJ1-5,.,.,CAISAGAGDQPQHF,TGTGCCATCAGTGCAGGGGCAGGGGATCAGCCCCAGCATTTT
TRBV4-3,TRBJ2-3,once,.,CASSQEGGGAEITDTQYF,TGCGCCAGCAGCCAAGAGGGAGGGGGGGCCGAGATTACAGATACGCAGTATTTT
TRBV18,TRBJ1-5,.,.,CASSGGRNQPQHF,TGTGCCAGCTCAGGAGGGAGGAATCAGCCCCAGCATTTT
TRBV27,TRBJ1-2,.,TRBD1,CASSLSPGTGGLYGYTF,TGTGCCAGCAGCCTATCCCCAGGGACAGGGGGTCTCTATGGCTACACCTTC
TRBV18,TRBJ1-5,once,TRBD1,CASSPKGQGGQPQHF,TGTGCCAGCTCACCAAAGGGGCAGGGGGGTCAGCCCCAGCATTTT